This T cell receptor beta chain emerged from a study of blood T cells in healthy people across ages. The study's findings and limits: When one million T cells were used, diversity estimates were thought to be underestimates. Long-lived donors exceeded aged donors in naive CD4+ cells and diversity.

The length of the CDR3 is 16 residues. CDR1 and CDR2 (germline): LGHNA, YSLEER. Germline trimming cut 4 bases from V and 6 bases from J; bases unmatched to any gene: 11. Per sample, a minimum of 7 million PBMCs were isolated. A second about 7 to 11 cycle PCR used barcoded and J-beta primers. MiXCR, applied by TCRdb to the 5' RACE reads, yields one record per CDR3 protein. Of around 710,000 distinct CDR3 sequences listed, 35% to 45% are singletons. Concerning this clonotype: The antigen remains undetermined.

The rearrangement links TRBV4-3 to TRBJ2-3; 9 bases match TRBD2. Sequenced sample: blood. The clonotype comes from a woman aged 60-75 years in good health. The DNA for the CDR3 is TGCGCCAGCAGCCCACGTAGCGGGGGCCGGAGCGATACGCAGTATTTT. Translated: CASSPRSGGRSDTQYF.